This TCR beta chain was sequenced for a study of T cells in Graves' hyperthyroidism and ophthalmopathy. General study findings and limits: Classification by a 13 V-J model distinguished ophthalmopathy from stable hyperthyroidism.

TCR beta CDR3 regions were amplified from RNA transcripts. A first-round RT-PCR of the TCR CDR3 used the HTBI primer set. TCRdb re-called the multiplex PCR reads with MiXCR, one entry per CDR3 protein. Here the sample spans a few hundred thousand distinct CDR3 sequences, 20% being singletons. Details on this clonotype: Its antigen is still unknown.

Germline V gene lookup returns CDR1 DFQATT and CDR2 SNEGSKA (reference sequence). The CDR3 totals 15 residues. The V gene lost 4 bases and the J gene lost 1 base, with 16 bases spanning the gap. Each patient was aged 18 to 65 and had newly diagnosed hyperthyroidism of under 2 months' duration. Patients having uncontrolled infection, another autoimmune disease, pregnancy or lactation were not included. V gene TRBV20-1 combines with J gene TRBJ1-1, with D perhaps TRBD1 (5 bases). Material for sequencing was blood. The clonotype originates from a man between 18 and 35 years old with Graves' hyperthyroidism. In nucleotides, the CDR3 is TGCAGTGCTACCGCCCGGGGCTTTCGGAACACTGAAGCTTTCTTT. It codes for CSATARGFRNTEAFF.